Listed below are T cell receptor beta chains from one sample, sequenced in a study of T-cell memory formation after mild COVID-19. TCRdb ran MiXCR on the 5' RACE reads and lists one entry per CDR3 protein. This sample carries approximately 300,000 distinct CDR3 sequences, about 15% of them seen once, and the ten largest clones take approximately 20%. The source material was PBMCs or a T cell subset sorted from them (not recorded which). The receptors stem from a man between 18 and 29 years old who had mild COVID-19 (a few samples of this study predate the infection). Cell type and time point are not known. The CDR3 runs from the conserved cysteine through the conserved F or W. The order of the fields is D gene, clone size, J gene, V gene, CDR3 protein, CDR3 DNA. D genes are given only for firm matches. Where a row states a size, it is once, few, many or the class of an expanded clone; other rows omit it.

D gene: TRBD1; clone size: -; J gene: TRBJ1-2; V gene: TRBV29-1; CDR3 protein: CSSLDREGGYTF; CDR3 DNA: TGCAGCTCCTTGGACAGGGAGGGTGGCTACACCTTC
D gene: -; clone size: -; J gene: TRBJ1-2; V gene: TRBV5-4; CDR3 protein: CASSLDPQAMGYTF; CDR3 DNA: TGTGCCAGCAGCTTGGATCCGCAGGCTATGGGCTACACCTTC
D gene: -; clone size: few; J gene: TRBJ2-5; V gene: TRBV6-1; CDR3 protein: CASRGAGETQYF; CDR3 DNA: TGTGCCAGCAGAGGGGCGGGCGAGACCCAGTACTTC
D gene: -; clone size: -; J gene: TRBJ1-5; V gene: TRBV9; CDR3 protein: CASSVGVGNQPQHF; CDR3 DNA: TGTGCCAGCAGCGTAGGGGTTGGCAATCAGCCCCAGCATTTT
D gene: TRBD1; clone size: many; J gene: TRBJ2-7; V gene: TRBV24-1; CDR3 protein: CATSSRGRPYEQYF; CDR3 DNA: TGTGCCACCAGTTCCAGGGGGCGGCCCTACGAGCAGTACTTC
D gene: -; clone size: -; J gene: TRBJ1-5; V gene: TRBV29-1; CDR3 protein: CSVANGTRRGQPQHF; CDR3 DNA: TGCAGCGTTGCCAACGGGACCCGCCGGGGTCAGCCCCAGCATTTT
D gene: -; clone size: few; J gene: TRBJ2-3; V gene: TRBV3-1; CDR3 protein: CASSQVGGSTDTQYF; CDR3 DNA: TGTGCCAGCAGCCAAGTCGGGGGAAGCACAGATACGCAGTATTTT
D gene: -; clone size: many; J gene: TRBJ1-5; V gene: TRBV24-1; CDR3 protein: CATSEAGWDQPQHF; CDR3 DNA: TGTGCCACCAGTGAGGCGGGGTGGGATCAGCCCCAGCATTTT
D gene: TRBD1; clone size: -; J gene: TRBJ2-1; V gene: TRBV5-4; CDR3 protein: CASSVQGARVNEQFF; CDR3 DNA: TGTGCCAGCAGCGTACAGGGGGCAAGGGTGAATGAGCAGTTCTTC
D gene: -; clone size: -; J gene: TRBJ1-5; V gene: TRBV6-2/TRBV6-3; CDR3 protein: CASSIRGIGNQPQHF; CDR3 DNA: TGTGCCAGCAGTATCAGGGGAATAGGCAATCAGCCCCAGCATTTT
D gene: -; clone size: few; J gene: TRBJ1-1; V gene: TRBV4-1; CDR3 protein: CASSQEQMGSTEAFF; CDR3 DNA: TGCGCCAGCAGCCAAGAACAAATGGGGTCCACTGAAGCTTTCTTT
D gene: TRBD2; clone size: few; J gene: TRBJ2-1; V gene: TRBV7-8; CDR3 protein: CASSLAGGGGANEQFF; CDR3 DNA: TGTGCCAGCAGCTTAGCGGGTGGCGGGGGGGCGAACGAGCAGTTCTTC
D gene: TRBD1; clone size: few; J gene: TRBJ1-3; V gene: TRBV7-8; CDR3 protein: CASSTRTGAGNTIYF; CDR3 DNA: TGTGCCAGCAGCACGAGGACAGGGGCAGGAAACACCATATATTTT
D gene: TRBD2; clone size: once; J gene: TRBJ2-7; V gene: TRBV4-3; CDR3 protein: CASSQGRSGRGEQYF; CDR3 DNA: TGCGCCAGCAGCCAAGGGCGAAGCGGGAGGGGCGAGCAGTACTTC
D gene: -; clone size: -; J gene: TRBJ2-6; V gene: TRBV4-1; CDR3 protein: CASSQEESGANVLTF; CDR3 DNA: TGCGCCAGCAGCCAAGAGGAGTCTGGGGCCAACGTCCTGACTTTC
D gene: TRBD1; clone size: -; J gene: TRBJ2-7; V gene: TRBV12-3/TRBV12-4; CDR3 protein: CASRGDSTTSYEQYF; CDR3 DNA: TGTGCCAGCAGGGGGGACAGCACCACCTCTTACGAGCAGTACTTC
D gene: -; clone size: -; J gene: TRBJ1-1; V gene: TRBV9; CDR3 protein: CASSGEGGETEAFF; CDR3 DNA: TGTGCCAGCAGCGGCGAGGGCGGGGAGACTGAAGCTTTCTTT
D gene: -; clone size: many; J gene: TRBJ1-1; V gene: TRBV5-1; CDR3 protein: CASSLEAGNTEAFF; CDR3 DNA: TGCGCCAGCAGCTTGGAGGCGGGGAACACTGAAGCTTTCTTT
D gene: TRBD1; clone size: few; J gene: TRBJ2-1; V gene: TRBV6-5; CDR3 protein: CASSYSGQTYNEQFF; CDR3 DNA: TGTGCCAGCAGTTACTCGGGACAGACTTACAATGAGCAGTTCTTC
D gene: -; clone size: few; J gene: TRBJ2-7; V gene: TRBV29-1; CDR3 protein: CSVEGGPGHEQYF; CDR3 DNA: TGCAGCGTTGAGGGTGGTCCGGGGCACGAGCAGTACTTC
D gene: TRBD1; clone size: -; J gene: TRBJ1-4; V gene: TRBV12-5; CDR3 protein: CASGFLLGTAKRKTNEKLFF; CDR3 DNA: TGTGCTAGTGGTTTCCTCCTGGGGACAGCGAAAAGGAAAACTAATGAAAAACTGTTTTTT
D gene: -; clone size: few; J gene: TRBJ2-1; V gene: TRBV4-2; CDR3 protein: CASSQDRRAWNEQFF; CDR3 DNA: TGTGCCAGCAGCCAAGATCGGCGGGCGTGGAATGAGCAGTTCTTC
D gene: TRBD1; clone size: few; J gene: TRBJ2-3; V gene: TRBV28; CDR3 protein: CASSWQGVAGGRYF; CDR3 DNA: TGTGCCAGCAGCTGGCAAGGGGTCGCAGGGGGCCGGTATTTT
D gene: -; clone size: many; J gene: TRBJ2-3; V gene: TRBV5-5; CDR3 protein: CASSFLSTDTQYF; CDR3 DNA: TGTGCCAGCAGCTTTTTGAGCACAGATACGCAGTATTTT
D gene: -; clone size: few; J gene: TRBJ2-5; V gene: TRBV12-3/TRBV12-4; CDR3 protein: CASSRNGQETQYF; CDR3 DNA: TGTGCCAGCAGTAGAAACGGTCAAGAGACCCAGTACTTC
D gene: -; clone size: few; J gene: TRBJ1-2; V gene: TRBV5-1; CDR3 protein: CASSLAGEVPYGYTF; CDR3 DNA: TGCGCCAGCAGCTTGGCGGGGGAAGTGCCCTATGGCTACACCTTC
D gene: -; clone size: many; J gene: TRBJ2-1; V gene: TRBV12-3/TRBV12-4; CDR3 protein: CASSLNREAYNEQFF; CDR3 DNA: TGTGCCAGCAGTTTAAACAGGGAAGCCTACAATGAGCAGTTCTTC
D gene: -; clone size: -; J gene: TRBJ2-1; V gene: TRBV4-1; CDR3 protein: CASSQERAPPRVEQFF; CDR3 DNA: TGCGCCAGCAGCCAAGAACGGGCCCCCCCAAGGGTTGAGCAGTTCTTC
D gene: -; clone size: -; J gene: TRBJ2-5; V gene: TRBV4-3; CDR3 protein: CASSPWGYQETQYF; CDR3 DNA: TGCGCCAGCAGCCCATGGGGGTACCAAGAGACCCAGTACTTC
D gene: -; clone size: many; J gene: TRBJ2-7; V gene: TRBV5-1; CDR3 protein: CASRSRDRTYEQYF; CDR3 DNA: TGCGCCAGCAGGTCCCGGGACCGCACCTACGAGCAGTACTTC
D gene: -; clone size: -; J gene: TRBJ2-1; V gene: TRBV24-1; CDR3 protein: CATSEGTTNGQFF; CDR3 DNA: TGTGCCACCAGTGAGGGAACGACCAACGGGCAGTTCTTC
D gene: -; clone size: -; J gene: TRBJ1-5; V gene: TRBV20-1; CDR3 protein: CSARGIGPHQPQHF; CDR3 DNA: TGCAGTGCTAGAGGAATTGGACCTCATCAGCCCCAGCATTTT
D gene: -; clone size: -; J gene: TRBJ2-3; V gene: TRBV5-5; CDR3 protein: CASSSGPIPDTQYF; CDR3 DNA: TGTGCCAGCAGCTCGGGCCCCATCCCCGATACGCAGTATTTT
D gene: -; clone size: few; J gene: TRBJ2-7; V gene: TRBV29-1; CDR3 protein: CSVVADRAYEQYF; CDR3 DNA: TGCAGCGTTGTGGCGGACAGAGCCTACGAGCAGTACTTC
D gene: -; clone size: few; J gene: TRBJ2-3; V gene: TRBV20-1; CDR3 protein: CSARDRRGTDTQYF; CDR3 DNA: TGCAGTGCTAGAGATAGGAGGGGGACAGATACGCAGTATTTT
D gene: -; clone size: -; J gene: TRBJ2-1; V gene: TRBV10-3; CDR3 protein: CAISGPREGGREQFF; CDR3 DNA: TGTGCCATCAGTGGGCCGCGGGAAGGCGGCAGGGAGCAGTTCTTC
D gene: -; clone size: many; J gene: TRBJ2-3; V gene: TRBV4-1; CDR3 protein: CASSPDPRDTQYF; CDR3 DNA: TGCGCCAGCAGCCCGGACCCCCGGGATACGCAGTATTTT
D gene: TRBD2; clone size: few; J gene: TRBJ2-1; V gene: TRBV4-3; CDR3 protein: CASSQGASGDYNEQFF; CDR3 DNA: TGCGCCAGCAGCCAAGGTGCTAGCGGGGATTACAATGAGCAGTTCTTC
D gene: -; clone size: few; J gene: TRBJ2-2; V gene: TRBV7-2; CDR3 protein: CASSFTNTGELFF; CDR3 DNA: TGTGCCAGCAGCTTCACGAACACCGGGGAGCTGTTTTTT
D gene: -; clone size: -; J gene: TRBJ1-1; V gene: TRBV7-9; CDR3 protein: CASNLGGTEAFF; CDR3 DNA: TGTGCCAGCAACTTGGGTGGGACTGAAGCTTTCTTT